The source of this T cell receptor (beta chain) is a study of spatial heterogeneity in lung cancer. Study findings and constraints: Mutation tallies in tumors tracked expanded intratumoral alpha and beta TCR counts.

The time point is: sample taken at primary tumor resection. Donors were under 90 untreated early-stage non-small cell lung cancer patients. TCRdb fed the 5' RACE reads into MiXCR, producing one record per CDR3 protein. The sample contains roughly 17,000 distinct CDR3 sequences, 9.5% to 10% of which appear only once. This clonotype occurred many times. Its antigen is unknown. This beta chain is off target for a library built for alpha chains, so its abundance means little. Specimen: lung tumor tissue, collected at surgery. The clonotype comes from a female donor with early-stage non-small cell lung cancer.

The CDR3 is CASTSGTGGAGELFF. The CDR3 nucleotides read TGTGCCAGCACATCCGGGACAGGGGGAGCAGGGGAGCTGTTTTTT. The V gene is TRBV6-1, the J gene TRBJ2-2, with TRBD1 identical over 11 bases. The CDR3 consists of 15 residues. Unmatched junction bases numbered 9, after V lost 7 bases and J lost 8 bases. The germline V gene has CDR1 MNHNS and CDR2 SASEGT.